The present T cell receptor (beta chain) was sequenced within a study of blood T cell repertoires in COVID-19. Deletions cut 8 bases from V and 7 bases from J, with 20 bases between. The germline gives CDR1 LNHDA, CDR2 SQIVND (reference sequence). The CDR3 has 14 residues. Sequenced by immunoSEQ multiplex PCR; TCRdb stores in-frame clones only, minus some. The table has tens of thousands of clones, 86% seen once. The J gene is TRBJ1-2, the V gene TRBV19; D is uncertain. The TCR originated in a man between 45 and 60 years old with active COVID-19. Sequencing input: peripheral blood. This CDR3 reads CASDQTGREFGYTF. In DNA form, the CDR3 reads TGTGCCAGTGATCAGACGGGCCGGGAGTTTGGCTACACCTTC.